Shown below are 18 T cell receptor beta chains from a single sample sequenced in a study of blood T cell repertoires in COVID-19. The protocol was immunoSEQ multiplex PCR, while the TCRdb copy is restricted to in-frame clones and leaves out a portion. The data show roughly 190,000 clones, roughly three quarters seen once. Source material: peripheral blood. Every receptor here comes from a woman aged 45-59 years with active or convalescent COVID-19.

The chain is built from TRBV6-2 or TRBV6-3 and TRBJ1-1; TRBD1 agrees at 8 bases. CDR1 is MNHEY, CDR2 SVGEGT, per germline. Trimming at V came to 7 bases and at J to 5 bases, leaving 12 bases not matched to a gene. The CDR3 consists of 15 residues. The CDR3 region has the DNA TGTGCCAGCATCCCCACGGCAGGGGGCAAGACTGAAGCTTTCTTT. It codes for CASIPTAGGKTEAFF.

V is TRBV6-2 or TRBV6-3 and J is TRBJ1-2, with 11 bases matching TRBD1. With 6 bases clipped from V and 7 bases from J, the junction kept 10 bases outside the gene matches. Germline values: CDR1 MNHEY, CDR2 SVGEGT. This CDR3 has 15 residues. CDR3 region: CASSSPGQGVFGYTF. The CDR3 nucleotides are TGTGCCAGCAGCTCCCCGGGACAGGGGGTATTTGGCTACACCTTC.

The V gene is TRBV2, the J gene TRBJ2-1; 11 bases are shared with TRBD2. The CDR3 has 15 residues. The V segment lost 6 bases and the J segment 2 bases; nucleotides outside the gene matches: 3. The germline gives CDR1 SNHLY, CDR2 FYNNEI. The CDR3 is CASSVSGRAYNEQFF. DNA of the CDR3: TGTGCCAGCAGCGTTAGCGGGAGGGCCTACAATGAGCAGTTCTTC.

The gene calls are TRBV23-1 and TRBJ2-4, with a tentative D call TRBD1 (6 bases). TRBV23-1 is reported as an ORF; its role is uncertain. V was clipped by 0 bases and J by 3 bases, with 21 bases between them. The CDR3 totals 19 residues. The CDR3 nucleotides read TGCGCCAGCAGTCAATCTCGTCCCTTCCGACAGGACCACAAAAACATTCAGTACTTC. It codes for CASSQSRPFRQDHKNIQYF.

For the CDR3, the DNA is TGCGCCAGCAGCCCACTAGCGGGAGCCTACAATGAGCAGTTCTTC. Encoded protein: CASSPLAGAYNEQFF. The chain is built from TRBV5-1 and TRBJ2-1, with 11 bases lining up with TRBD2. The V gene end was trimmed by 4 bases and the J gene end by 2 bases; junction bases not matched to a gene: 2. CDR3 length: 15 residues. CDR1 SGHRS and CDR2 YFSETQ come from the germline V gene. The full variable domain, its missing parts supplied by reference TRBV5-1 and TRBJ2-1, is KAGVTQTPRYLIKTRGQQVTLSCSPISGHRSVSWYQQTPGQGLQFLFEYFSETQRNKGNFPGRFSGRQFSNSRSEMNVSTLELGDSALYLCASSPLAGAYNEQFFGPGTRLTVL.

This clone was counted only a few times. In the same sample, other DNA sequences code for this CDR3. The V call is TRBV7-2, the J call TRBJ2-5; possibly TRBD1 for D (6 bases). Deletions cut 1 base from V and 3 bases from J, with 9 bases between. Per germline, CDR1 SGHTA and CDR2 FQGNSA. This CDR3 has 14 residues. The CDR3 loop reads CASSLGAGEETQYF. The CDR3 bases are TGTGCCAGCAGCTTAGGGGCAGGGGAAGAGACCCAGTACTTC.

This clone is a singleton in its sample. The chain is built from TRBV28 and TRBJ1-5; possibly TRBD1 for D (5 bases). Trimming stripped 5 bases from V and 0 bases from J, with 11 bases between. The CDR3 consists of 15 residues. Germline-derived CDR1 and CDR2 are MDHEN and SYDVKM. This CDR3 reads CASSRREYSNQPQHF. The CDR3 bases are TGTGCCAGCAGTCGCAGGGAATATAGCAATCAGCCCCAGCATTTT.

The J gene is TRBJ2-3, the V gene TRBV30; 9 nucleotides agree with TRBD2. The V and J ends lost 4 bases and 2 bases, in that order; junction bases with no gene match: 7. Germline-derived CDR1 and CDR2 are GTSNPN and SVGIG (reference sequence). The CDR3 spans 15 residues. This CDR3 is CAWKAGGRPTDTQYF. Here the CDR3 DNA reads TGTGCCTGGAAAGCGGGGGGCCGGCCCACAGATACGCAGTATTTT.

The rearrangement uses TRBV4-3 and TRBJ2-3; the match to TRBD2 covers 9 bases. After removal of 4 bases from V and 4 bases from J, the junction contained 12 bases not matched to a gene. The CDR3 runs to 17 residues. Germline-derived CDR1 and CDR2 are LGHNA and YSLEER. Here the CDR3 reads CASSPQRGGARSDTQYF. DNA for the CDR3: TGCGCCAGCAGCCCCCAGCGCGGGGGGGCGCGATCAGATACGCAGTATTTT.

V and J are TRBV20-1 and TRBJ2-1, with 9 bases matching TRBD2. Trimming removed 3 bases from V and 6 bases from J; junction bases left unmatched: 6. Looked up from germline, CDR1 is DFQATT and CDR2 is SNEGSKA (reference sequence). The CDR3 sequence is 14 residues long. CDR3 loop: CSASEAGGLNEQFF. Written as DNA, the CDR3 is TGCAGTGCTAGTGAAGCGGGAGGACTCAATGAGCAGTTCTTC.

This clone was found once. The V gene is TRBV19, the J gene TRBJ2-5; 8 nucleotides align to TRBD1. Trimming at V came to 5 bases and at J to 3 bases, leaving 5 bases not matched to a gene. The CDR3 totals 14 residues. CDR1 is LNHDA and CDR2 is SQIVND in the germline V gene (reference sequence). This CDR3 is CASSPRTGKETQYF. In nucleotides, the CDR3 is TGTGCCAGTAGTCCTCGGACAGGGAAAGAGACCCAGTACTTC.

J is TRBJ2-5 and V is TRBV7-2; D is unresolved. Germline CDR1 reads SGHTA; CDR2 reads FQGNSA. V lost 3 bases and J 2 bases, leaving 7 bases between the germline ends. The CDR3 runs to 13 residues. The CDR3 nucleotides are TGTGCCAGCAGCTTGAGCTTACAAGAGACCCAGTACTTC. This sequence encodes CASSLSLQETQYF.

The rearrangement uses TRBV6-5 and TRBJ1-6; D call uncertain. CDR1 is MNHEY and CDR2 is SVGAGI in the germline V gene. This CDR3 has 15 amino acids. Trimming cost V 6 bases and J 5 bases, with 14 bases left between them. CDR3 nucleotides: TGTGCCAGCAGGGCCGTACAGAAAAATAATTCACCCCTCCACTTT. Translated: CASRAVQKNNSPLHF.

The rearrangement uses TRBV5-1 and TRBJ2-3; no reliable D call. The CDR3 has 15 amino acids. V shed 0 bases and J shed 0 bases, with 8 bases lying between them. Germline V gene data show CDR1 as SGHRS and CDR2 as YFSETQ. The CDR3 is CASSLDPSSTDTQYF. CDR3 DNA: TGCGCCAGCAGCTTGGATCCTTCTAGCACAGATACGCAGTATTTT. Using reference TRBV5-1 and TRBJ2-3 for the parts outside the CDR3, the full variable domain is KAGVTQTPRYLIKTRGQQVTLSCSPISGHRSVSWYQQTPGQGLQFLFEYFSETQRNKGNFPGRFSGRQFSNSRSEMNVSTLELGDSALYLCASSLDPSSTDTQYFGPGTRLTVL.

J is TRBJ1-5 and V is TRBV25-1, with a weak D call TRBD1 (5 bases). Germline V gives CDR1 MGHDK, CDR2 SYGVNS. V was pared by 3 bases and J by 3 bases, with 12 bases between. This CDR3 contains 15 residues. The CDR3 DNA is TGTGCCAGCAGTGATACCAGGGAGGCCAATCAGCCCCAGCATTTT. This translates into CASSDTREANQPQHF.

This clone has only a few counts. The chain has TRBV12-3 or TRBV12-4 and TRBJ2-2; D perhaps matches TRBD1 (6 bases). V shed 6 bases and J shed 5 bases, with 10 bases lying between them. The CDR3 sequence is 13 residues long. This chain's CDR3 is CASSKTGTGELFF. CDR3 coding DNA: TGTGCCAGCAGCAAAACAGGGACCGGGGAGCTGTTTTTT.

This clone was counted once. The gene calls are TRBV11-2 and TRBJ2-2; weak D call: TRBD2 (5 bases). Trimming cost V 7 bases and J 0 bases, with 12 bases left between them. The CDR3 loop spans 15 amino acids. The germline gives CDR1 SGHAT, CDR2 FQNNGV. CDR3 region: CASIYGITNTGELFF. The CDR3, as DNA: TGTGCCAGCATATACGGGATTACGAACACCGGGGAGCTGTTTTTT. The variable domain in full, completed from reference TRBV11-2 and TRBJ2-2, reads EAGVAQSPRYKIIEKRQSVAFWCNPISGHATLYWYQQILGQGPKLLIQFQNNGVVDDSQLPKDRFSAERLKGVDSTLKIQPAKLEDSAVYLCASIYGITNTGELFFGEGSRLTVL.

In its sample, this clone was seen a few times. Different DNA sequences within this sample yield the same CDR3. The CDR3 DNA reads TGTGCCAGCTCACCGGGACAAAACACTGAAGCTTTCTTT. The encoded protein is CASSPGQNTEAFF. The genes are TRBV18 and TRBJ1-1; the D gene is possibly TRBD1 (6 bases). Germline assignment: CDR1 KGHSH and CDR2 LQKENI. V lost 3 bases to trimming and J lost 2 bases, with 7 bases between them. This CDR3 has 13 residues. The full variable domain, with the rest looked up from reference TRBV18 and TRBJ1-1, is NAGVMQNPRHLVRRRGQEARLRCSPMKGHSHVYWYRQLPEEGLKFMVYLQKENIIDESGMPKERFSAEFPKEGPSILRIQQVVRGDSAAYFCASSPGQNTEAFFGQGTRLTVV.